The 12 T cell receptor beta chains below were found in one sample sequenced in a study of Tregs in tolerant kidney transplant recipients. Only in-frame clones appear in the TCRdb table, and some are missing; sequencing was by immunoSEQ multiplex PCR. Its table records more than 45,000 clones. The sequenced sample was CD4+ T cells from blood, obtained before the transplant. The receptor set was obtained from a human donor who received a combined kidney and bone marrow transplant.

With respect to this clone: Sequencing ends 3 residues short of the CDR3 end; the germline J gene provides the rest. V is TRBV14 and J is TRBJ1-4; D unresolved. The V gene's germline CDR1 is SGHDN and CDR2 FVKESK. The CDR3 has 15 residues. V was cut by 4 bases and J by 6 bases, with 15 bases left in between. The CDR3 loop reads CASSPSVGLDEKLFF. The sequenced part of the CDR3 DNA is TGTGCCAGCAGCCCTAGCGTGGGTCTGGATGAAAAA.

As to this clone: Read sequence stops 3 residues before the CDR3 end, and the germline J gene provides the missing end. The chain uses TRBV6-2 or TRBV6-3 and TRBJ1-1, with D perhaps matching TRBD1 (6 bases). The germline V gene encodes CDR1 MNHEY and CDR2 SVGEGT. Trimming shortened V by 6 bases and J by 5 bases, and 7 bases separated the two germline ends. CDR3 length: 11 amino acids. CDR3 region: CASRRGTEAFF. The CDR3 DNA, read in part, is TGTGCCAGCAGGAGGGGGACTGAA.

For this clone: Read sequence stops 3 residues before the CDR3 end, and the germline J gene provides the missing end. The chain uses TRBV2 and TRBJ1-1; 9 nucleotides match TRBD1. The CDR3 runs 14 residues. The trim removed 6 bases at V and 5 bases at J, leaving 7 bases unmatched. Germline V gene lookup returns CDR1 SNHLY and CDR2 FYNNEI. The covered CDR3 bases are TGTGCCAGCAGGGGGACAGGGCAAACGACTGAA. It translates to CASRGTGQTTE. The CDR3 as a whole reads CASRGTGQTTEAFF. Full variable domain (missing parts from reference TRBV2 and TRBJ1-1): EPEVTQTPSHQVTQMGQEVILRCVPISNHLYFYWYRQILGQKVEFLVSFYNNEISEKSEIFDDQFSVERPDGSNFTLKIRSTKLEDSAMYFCASRGTGQTTEAFFGQGTRLTVV.

A remark on this clone: The sequence runs out 3 residues before the end of the CDR3; the remainder is reconstructed from the germline J gene. The rearrangement links TRBV10-1 to TRBJ2-4; 11 bases map to TRBD1. The CDR3 runs 14 residues. Germline V gene sequence: CDR1 WNHNN, CDR2 SYGVQD (reference sequence). The CDR3 bases that were read are TGCGCCAGCAGTGAGCCTGGACAGGGGGCGATT. This encodes CASSEPGQGAI. The entire CDR3 reads CASSEPGQGAIQYF.

As regards this clone: The observed sequence ends 3 residues before the CDR3 terminus, with the missing tail filled in from the germline J gene. The chain combines TRBV7-2 with TRBJ2-3; no clear D. Germline V gene data show CDR1 as SGHTA and CDR2 as FQGNSA. V dropped 5 bases and J dropped 0 bases, with 6 bases sitting between them. The CDR3 runs 13 residues. The sequenced part of the CDR3 DNA is TGTGCCAGCAGCCTCCAGAGCACAGATACG. Translating gives CASSLQSTDT. The CDR3 in its entirety is CASSLQSTDTQYF.

On this clone: The read ends 3 residues before the CDR3 terminus; that terminus is restored from the germline J gene. This chain joins TRBV19 and TRBJ2-1; D unclear. CDR3 length: 16 amino acids. From germline, CDR1 is LNHDA and CDR2 SQIVND (reference sequence). The V gene lost 4 bases and the J gene lost 5 bases, with 18 bases spanning the gap. The part of the CDR3 DNA that was read is TGTGCCAGTAGTAAATCGCCCCTTACAGTTAACAATGAG. Translated: CASSKSPLTVNNE. The full-length CDR3 reads as CASSKSPLTVNNEQFF. Using reference TRBV19 and TRBJ2-1 for the parts outside the CDR3, the full variable domain is DGGITQSPKYLFRKEGQNVTLSCEQNLNHDAMYWYRQDPGQGLRLIYYSQIVNDFQKGDIAEGYSVSREKKESFPLTVTSAQKNPTAFYLCASSKSPLTVNNEQFFGPGTRLTVL.

As to this clone: The read gets to within 3 residues of the CDR3 end, and the germline J gene fills in the rest. The chain combines TRBV2 with TRBJ1-2; 10 bases match TRBD1. The V segment lost 6 bases and the J segment 2 bases; nucleotides outside the gene matches: 3. The CDR3 runs 14 residues. CDR1 is SNHLY, CDR2 FYNNEI, per germline. The sequenced CDR3 bases are TGTGCCAGCAGGACGACAGGGGGCAACTATGGC. This translates into CASRTTGGNYG. The complete CDR3 protein is CASRTTGGNYGYTF.

With respect to this clone: The read terminates 3 residues before the CDR3 end, so the remaining end is supplied by the germline J gene. The chain has TRBV19 and TRBJ1-1, with 7 bases that match TRBD1. The V segment lost 5 bases and the J segment 0 bases; nucleotides outside the gene matches: 6. Germline V gives CDR1 LNHDA, CDR2 SQIVND (reference sequence). This CDR3 region has 15 residues. CDR3 DNA (partial): TGTGCCAGTAGTGTATCCGGGACAGTGAACACTGAA. Encoded protein: CASSVSGTVNTE. The whole CDR3 protein reads CASSVSGTVNTEAFF.

CDR3 sequence: CASSLGPSLGGNTGELFF. The DNA read from the CDR3 is TGTGCCAGCAGCTTGGGGCCCTCCCTCGGGGGAAATACCGGGGAG. The chain couples TRBV7-3 to TRBJ2-2; the D gene is possibly TRBD2 (6 bases). The read ends 3 residues early relative to the CDR3; the germline J gene fills the gap. Looked up from germline, CDR1 is SGHTA and CDR2 is FQGTGA. There are 18 residues in the CDR3. V was clipped by 3 bases and J by 5 bases, with 22 bases between them.

On this clone itself: Sequencing ends 3 residues short of the CDR3 end; the germline J gene provides the rest. The rearrangement joins TRBV7-6 to TRBJ2-3; 10 nucleotides agree with TRBD1. CDR3 length: 15 residues. Germline assignment: CDR1 SGHVS and CDR2 FNYEAQ. Trimming at V came to 5 bases and at J to 2 bases, leaving 4 bases not matched to a gene. CDR3: CASSVRQGATDTQYF. The CDR3 bases that were read are TGTGCCAGCAGCGTCCGACAGGGGGCCACAGATACG.

The sequenced CDR3 bases are TGTGCCAGCAGTCAGGACAGGACCTCCTACGAG. Translating it yields CASSQDRTSYE. Given in full, the CDR3 is CASSQDRTSYEQYF. V gene TRBV7-2 combines with J gene TRBJ2-7; TRBD1 matches 7 bases. The CDR3 end is not reached by the read, which stops 3 residues before it; the germline J gene fills it in. Germline V gives CDR1 SGHTA, CDR2 FQGNSA. V was clipped by 6 bases and J by 0 bases; unmatched bases: 5. There are 14 residues in the CDR3.

Worth noting for this clone: The read gets to within 3 residues of the CDR3 end, and the germline J gene fills in the rest. This chain joins TRBV30 and TRBJ1-2; TRBD1 matches at 9 bases. The V gene's germline CDR1 is GTSNPN and CDR2 SVGIG (reference sequence). The CDR3 has 13 amino acids. The DNA read from the CDR3 is TGTGCCTGGATTGACAGGGGGAGAGGGGGC. It translates to CAWIDRGRGG. The CDR3, in full, reads CAWIDRGRGGYTF.